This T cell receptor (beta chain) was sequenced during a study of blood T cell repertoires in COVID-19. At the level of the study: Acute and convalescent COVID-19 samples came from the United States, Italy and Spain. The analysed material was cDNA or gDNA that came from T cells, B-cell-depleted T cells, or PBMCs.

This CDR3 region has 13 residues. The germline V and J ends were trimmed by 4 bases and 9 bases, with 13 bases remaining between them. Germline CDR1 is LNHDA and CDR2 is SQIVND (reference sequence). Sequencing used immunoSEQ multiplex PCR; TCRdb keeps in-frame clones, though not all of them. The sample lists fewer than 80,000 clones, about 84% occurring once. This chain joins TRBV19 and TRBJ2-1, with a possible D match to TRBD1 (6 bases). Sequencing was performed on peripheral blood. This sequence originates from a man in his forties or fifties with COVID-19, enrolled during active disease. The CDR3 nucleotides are TGTGCCAGTAGTACCAGTGGGGGCGGTGAGCAGTTCTTC. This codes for CASSTSGGGEQFF.